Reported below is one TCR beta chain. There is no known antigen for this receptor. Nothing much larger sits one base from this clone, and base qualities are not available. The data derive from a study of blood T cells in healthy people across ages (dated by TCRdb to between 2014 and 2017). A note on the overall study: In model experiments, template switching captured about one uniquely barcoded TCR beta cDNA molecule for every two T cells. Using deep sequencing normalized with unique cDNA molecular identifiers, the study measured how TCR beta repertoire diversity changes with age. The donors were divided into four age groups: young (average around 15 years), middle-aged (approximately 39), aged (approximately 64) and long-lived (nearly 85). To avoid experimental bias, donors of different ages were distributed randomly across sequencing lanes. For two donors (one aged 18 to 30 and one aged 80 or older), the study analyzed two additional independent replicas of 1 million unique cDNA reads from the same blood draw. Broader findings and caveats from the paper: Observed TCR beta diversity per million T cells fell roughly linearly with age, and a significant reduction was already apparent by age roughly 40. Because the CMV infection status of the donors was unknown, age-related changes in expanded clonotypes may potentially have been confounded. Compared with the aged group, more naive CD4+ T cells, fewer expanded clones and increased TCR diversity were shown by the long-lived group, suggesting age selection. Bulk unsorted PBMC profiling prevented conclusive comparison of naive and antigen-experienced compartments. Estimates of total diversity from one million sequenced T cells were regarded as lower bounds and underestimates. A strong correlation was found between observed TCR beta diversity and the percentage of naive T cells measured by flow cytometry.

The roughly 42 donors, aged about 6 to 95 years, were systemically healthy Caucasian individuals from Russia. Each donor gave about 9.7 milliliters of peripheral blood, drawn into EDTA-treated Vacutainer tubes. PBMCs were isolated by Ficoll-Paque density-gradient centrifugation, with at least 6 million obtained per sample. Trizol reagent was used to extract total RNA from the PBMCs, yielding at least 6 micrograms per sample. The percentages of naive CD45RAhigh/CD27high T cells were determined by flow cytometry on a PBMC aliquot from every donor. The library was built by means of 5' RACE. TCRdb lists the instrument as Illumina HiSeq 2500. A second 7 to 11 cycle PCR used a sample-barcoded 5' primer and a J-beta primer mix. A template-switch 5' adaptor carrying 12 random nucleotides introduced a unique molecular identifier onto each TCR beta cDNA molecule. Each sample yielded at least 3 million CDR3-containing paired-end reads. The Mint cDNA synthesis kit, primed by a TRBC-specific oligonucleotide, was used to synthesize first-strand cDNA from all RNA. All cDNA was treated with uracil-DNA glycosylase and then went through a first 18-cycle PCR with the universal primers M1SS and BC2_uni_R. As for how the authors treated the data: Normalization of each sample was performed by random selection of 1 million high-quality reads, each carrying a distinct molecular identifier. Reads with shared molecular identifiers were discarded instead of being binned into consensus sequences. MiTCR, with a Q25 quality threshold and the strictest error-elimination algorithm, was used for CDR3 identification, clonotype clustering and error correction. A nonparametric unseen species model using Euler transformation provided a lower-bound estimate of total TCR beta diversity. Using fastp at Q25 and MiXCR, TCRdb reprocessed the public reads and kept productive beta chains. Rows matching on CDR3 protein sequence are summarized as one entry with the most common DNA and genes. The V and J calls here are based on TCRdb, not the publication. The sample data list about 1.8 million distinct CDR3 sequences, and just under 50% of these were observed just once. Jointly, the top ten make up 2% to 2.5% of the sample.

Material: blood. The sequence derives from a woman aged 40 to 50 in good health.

At the DNA level, the sequence is TGTGCCAGCAGCGCCCGGGGCAGGGAGGAGACCCAGTACTTC. This encodes CASSARGREETQYF. This chain is built from TRBV7-9 and TRBJ2-5; the D call is possibly TRBD1 or TRBD2, each sharing 5 bases. Cut back by 5 bases and 5 bases, the V and J ends lie 15 bases apart. Taken from the germline V gene (reference sequence), the CDR1 and CDR2 loops are SEHNR and FQNEAQ. The CDR3 contains 14 residues, cysteine and phenylalanine counted. Just the 42-base CDR3 DNA is kept, in frame starting at base 1.